Listed below are T cell receptor beta chains from one sample, sequenced in a study of breast tumors, draining lymph nodes, adjacent tissues. TCRdb ran MiXCR on the multiplex PCR reads and lists one entry per CDR3 protein. This sample yields approximately 52,000 distinct CDR3 sequences, of which roughly 39% are seen a single time; about 11% belongs to the top ten. Sample: breast tumor tissue. Receptors were obtained from a female donor with breast cancer. Some clones in this sample may be carry-over from other donors' samples. CDR3s include the opening cysteine and the closing phenylalanine or tryptophan. Fields, in order: D gene, V gene, clone size, J gene, CDR3 DNA, CDR3 protein. D genes are given only for firm matches. Size is stated for part of the rows, as once, few or many counts, or as a class when the clone is expanded.

-,TRBV15,once,TRBJ1-2,TGTGCCAGTAGTATAGGAAGATTTTGGACGTCGGGGCTTGGCTACACCTTC,CASSIGRFWTSGLGYTF
-,TRBV7-8,once,TRBJ2-2,TGTGCCAGCAGCTACTTGGGGGAAGGAAGCACCGGGGAGCTGCTTTTT,CASSYLGEGSTGELLF
-,TRBV11-2,many,TRBJ1-5,TGTGCCAGCAGCTTAGGCGGGGCAGGGGAGGACAATCAGCCCCAGCATTTT,CASSLGGAGEDNQPQHF
-,TRBV20-1,once,TRBJ2-7,TGCAGTGCCCAATCGGCGGAGAGCTCCTACGAGCAGTACTTC,CSAQSAESSYEQYF
-,TRBV9,-,TRBJ1-6,TGTGCCAGCAGCGCCACAGGGACAAATTCACCCCTCCACTTT,CASSATGTNSPLHF
TRBD2,TRBV12-3/TRBV12-4,-,TRBJ2-7,TGTGCCAGCAGCCTCGGACTAGCGGGAGGGCCGGGGGAGCAGTACTTC,CASSLGLAGGPGEQYF
-,TRBV7-9,medium-sized,TRBJ1-2,TGTGCCAGCAGTACATCGGGGGCAAACTATGGCTACACCTTC,CASSTSGANYGYTF
-,TRBV2,many,TRBJ2-5,TGTGCCAGCAGTGATGGCGGAGCCCCTGGAGAGACCCAGTACTTC,CASSDGGAPGETQYF
-,TRBV2,-,TRBJ1-5,TGTGCCAGCAGTGTGGGACGGAGCAATCGGCCCCAGCATTTT,CASSVGRSNRPQHF
-,TRBV7-8,-,TRBJ2-1,TGTGCCGGCAGCTTAGAGATGGACTCCAAGGAGTTCTTC,CAGSLEMDSKEFF